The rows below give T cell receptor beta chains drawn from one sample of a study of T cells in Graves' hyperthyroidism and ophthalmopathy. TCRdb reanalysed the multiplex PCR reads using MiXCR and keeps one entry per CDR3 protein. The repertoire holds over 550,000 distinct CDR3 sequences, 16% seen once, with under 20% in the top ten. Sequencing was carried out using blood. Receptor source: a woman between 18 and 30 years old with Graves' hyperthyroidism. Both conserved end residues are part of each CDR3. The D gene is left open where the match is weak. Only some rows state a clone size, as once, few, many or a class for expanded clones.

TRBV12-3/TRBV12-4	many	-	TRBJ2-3	CASSFSRDRHTQYF	TGTGCCAGCAGTTTTAGCAGGGACCGTCATACGCAGTATTTT
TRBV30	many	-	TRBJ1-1	CAWSVRGNTEAFF	TGTGCCTGGAGTGTCAGGGGGAACACTGAAGCTTTCTTT
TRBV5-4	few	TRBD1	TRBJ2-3	CASSWDSISTDTQYF	TGTGCCAGCAGCTGGGACAGTATCAGCACAGATACGCAGTATTTT
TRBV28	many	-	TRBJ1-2	CASSLGSSHYGYTF	TGTGCCAGCAGTTTAGGTTCCAGTCACTATGGCTACACCTTC
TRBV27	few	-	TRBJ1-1	CASSYRQEAFF	TGTGCCAGCAGTTACCGACAGGAAGCTTTCTTT
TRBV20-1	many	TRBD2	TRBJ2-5	CSARELAGYQETQYF	TGCAGTGCTAGAGAACTAGCGGGGTATCAAGAGACCCAGTACTTC
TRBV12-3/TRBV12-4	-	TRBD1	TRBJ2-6	CASAFLVQGADGANVLTF	TGTGCCAGCGCTTTCCTAGTCCAGGGGGCTGATGGGGCCAACGTCCTGACTTTC
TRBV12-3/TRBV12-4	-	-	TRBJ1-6	CASSLVGDNSPLHF	TGTGCCAGCAGTTTAGTGGGAGATAATTCACCCCTCCACTTT
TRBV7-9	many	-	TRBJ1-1	CASSPPSVHYTEAFF	TGTGCCAGCAGCCCCCCCAGCGTCCATTACACTGAAGCTTTCTTT
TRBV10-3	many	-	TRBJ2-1	CAIMRGKSGDEQFF	TGTGCCATCATGAGGGGGAAATCGGGTGATGAGCAGTTCTTC
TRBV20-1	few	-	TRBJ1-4	CSARDRSIGEKLFF	TGCAGTGCTAGAGACAGGTCTATCGGCGAAAAACTGTTTTTT
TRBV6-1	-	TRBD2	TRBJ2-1	CASSEAASGGAGYNEQFF	TGTGCCAGCAGTGAAGCGGCTAGCGGGGGGGCCGGCTACAATGAGCAGTTCTTC
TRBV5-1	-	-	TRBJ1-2	CASSLSISSTYGYTF	TGCGCCAGCAGCTTGTCCATATCCTCTACCTATGGCTACACCTTC
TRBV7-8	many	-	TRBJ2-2	CASSSQGHTGELFF	TGTGCCAGCAGCTCCCAGGGGCACACCGGGGAGCTGTTTTTT
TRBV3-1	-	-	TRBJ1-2	CASSRSRQGGIKNYGYTF	TGTGCCAGCAGCCGTAGTCGGCAGGGCGGTATCAAGAACTATGGCTACACCTTC
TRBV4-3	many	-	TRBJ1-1	CASSQDSDTEAFF	TGCGCCAGCAGCCAAGATTCCGACACTGAAGCTTTCTTT
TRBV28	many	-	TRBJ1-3	CASRRSIRHTIYF	TGTGCCAGCAGGAGATCTATCCGTCACACCATATATTTT
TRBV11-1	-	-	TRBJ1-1	CASSLALGRDTEAFF	TGTGCCAGCAGCTTAGCGCTGGGGAGGGACACTGAAGCTTTCTTT
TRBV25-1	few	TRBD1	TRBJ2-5	CASSEWGQGRTQETQYF	TGTGCCAGCAGTGAATGGGGACAGGGGAGGACCCAAGAGACCCAGTACTTC
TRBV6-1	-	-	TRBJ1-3	CASGQFSGNTIYF	TGTGCCAGCGGACAATTCTCTGGAAACACCATATATTTT
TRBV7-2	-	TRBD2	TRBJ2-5	CASSLASGGSMGTQYF	TGTGCCAGCAGCCTTGCTAGCGGGGGGTCCATGGGGACCCAGTACTTC
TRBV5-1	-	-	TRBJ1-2	CASSLDGIRYDGYTF	TGCGCCAGCAGCTTGGACGGGATTAGGTATGATGGCTACACCTTC
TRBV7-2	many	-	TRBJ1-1	CASSLAVLNTEAFF	TGTGCCAGCAGCTTAGCGGTCCTGAACACTGAAGCTTTCTTT
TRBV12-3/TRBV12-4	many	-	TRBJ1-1	CASSNQGTEAFF	TGTGCCAGCAGCAACCAGGGGACTGAAGCTTTCTTT
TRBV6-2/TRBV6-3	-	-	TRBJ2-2	CASSWVQLTGELFF	TGTGCCAGCAGTTGGGTACAGCTCACCGGGGAGCTGTTTTTT
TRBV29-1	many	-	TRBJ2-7	CSVETGSHYEQYF	TGCAGCGTTGAAACAGGGAGCCACTACGAGCAGTACTTC
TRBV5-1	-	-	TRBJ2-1	CASSRGEHYNEQFF	TGCGCCAGCAGCAGGGGAGAGCACTACAATGAGCAGTTCTTC
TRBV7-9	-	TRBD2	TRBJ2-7	CASSLGSSSGRRSYEQYF	TGTGCCAGCAGCTTAGGGAGTTCTAGCGGGCGTCGGTCCTACGAGCAGTACTTC
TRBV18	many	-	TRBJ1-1	CASSPPSVQGSKAFF	TGTGCCAGCTCACCACCGTCGGTACAGGGAAGTAAAGCTTTCTTT
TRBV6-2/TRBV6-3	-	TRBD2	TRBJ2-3	CASSQAGDNLDTQYF	TGTGCCAGCAGCCAAGCGGGAGACAATTTAGATACGCAGTATTTT
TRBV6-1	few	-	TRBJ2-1	CASSQWGEQFF	TGTGCCAGCAGCCAATGGGGTGAGCAGTTCTTC
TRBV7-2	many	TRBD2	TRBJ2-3	CASSSGLGTAVTQYF	TGTGCCAGCAGCTCCGGACTAGGAACAGCAGTTACGCAGTATTTT
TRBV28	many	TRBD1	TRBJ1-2	CASSNDRGGYGYTF	TGTGCCAGCAGTAATGACAGGGGTGGTTATGGCTACACCTTC
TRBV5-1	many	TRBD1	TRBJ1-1	CASSPGTGITNTEAFF	TGCGCCAGCAGCCCCGGGACAGGGATTACCAACACTGAAGCTTTCTTT
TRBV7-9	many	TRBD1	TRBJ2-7	CASSPQGEPYEQYF	TGTGCCAGCAGCCCACAGGGGGAGCCCTACGAGCAGTACTTC
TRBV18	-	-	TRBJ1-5	CASSPQWNQPQHF	TGTGCCAGCTCACCTCAATGGAATCAGCCCCAGCATTTT
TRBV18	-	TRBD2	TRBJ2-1	CASSPRVSGGARDEQFF	TGTGCCAGCTCACCAAGAGTCAGCGGGGGGGCCCGGGATGAGCAGTTCTTC
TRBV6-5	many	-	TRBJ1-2	CASSYSSTVQNYGYTF	TGTGCCAGCAGTTACTCGAGCACAGTACAGAACTATGGCTACACCTTC
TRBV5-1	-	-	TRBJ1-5	CASSFSGAGNRPQHF	TGCGCCAGCAGCTTTTCAGGTGCGGGCAATCGGCCCCAGCATTTT
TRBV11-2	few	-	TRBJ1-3	CASSFTGRDGNTIYF	TGTGCCAGCAGCTTTACGGGGAGGGATGGAAACACCATATATTTT
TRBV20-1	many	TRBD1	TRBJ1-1	CSARGDRGNTEAFF	TGCAGTGCTAGAGGGGACAGGGGGAACACTGAAGCTTTCTTT